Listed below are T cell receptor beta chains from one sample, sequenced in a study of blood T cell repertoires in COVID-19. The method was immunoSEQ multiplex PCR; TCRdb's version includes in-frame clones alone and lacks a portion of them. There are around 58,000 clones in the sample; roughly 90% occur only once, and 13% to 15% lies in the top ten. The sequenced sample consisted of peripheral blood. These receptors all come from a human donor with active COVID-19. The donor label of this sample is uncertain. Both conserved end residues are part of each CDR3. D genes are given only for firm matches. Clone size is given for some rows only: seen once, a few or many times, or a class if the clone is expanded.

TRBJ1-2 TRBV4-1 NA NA TGCGCCAGCAGCCCCTCCGACCCGGAGAACTATGGCTACACCTTC CASSPSDPENYGYTF
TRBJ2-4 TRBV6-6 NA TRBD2 TGTGCCAGCAGTCTTTACGGGGGGGACATTCAGTACTTC CASSLYGGDIQYF
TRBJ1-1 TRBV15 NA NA TGTGCCACCAGCTTGGGGCGGGGGGGCACTGAAGCTTTCTTT CATSLGRGGTEAFF
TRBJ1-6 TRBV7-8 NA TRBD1 TGTGCCAGCAGCCTCTTGACAGGGAATTCACCCCTCCACTTT CASSLLTGNSPLHF
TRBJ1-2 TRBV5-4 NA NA TGTGCCAGCAGTTCTCCCCCGGGGGGGCAGATAGATGACTATGGCTACACCTTC CASSSPPGGQIDDYGYTF
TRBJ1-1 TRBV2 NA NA TGTGCCAGCAGTCGACAGATAAACACTGAAGCTTTCTTT CASSRQINTEAFF
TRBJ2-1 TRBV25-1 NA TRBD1 TGTGCCAGCGGTGGACAGGGAAAAAAGGTCTTC CASGGQGKKVF
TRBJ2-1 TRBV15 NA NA TGTGCCACCAGCAGAGATGGTTCGGATGAGCAGTTCTTC CATSRDGSDEQFF
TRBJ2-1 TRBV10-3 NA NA TGTGCCATCAGTGCTGGGGGGGAGCAGTTCTTC CAISAGGEQFF
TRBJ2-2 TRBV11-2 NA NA TGTGCCAGCAGCTTCAGAAGCGAGACCGGGGAGCTGTTTTTT CASSFRSETGELFF
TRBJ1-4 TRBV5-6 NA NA TGTGCCAGCAGCTTGAACATGGGGCCTGAAAAACTGTTTTTT CASSLNMGPEKLFF
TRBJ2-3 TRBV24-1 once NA TGTGCCACCAGTGACCCCCGGACAGGGGGCTCTAGCGGGGGGCCAGATACGCAGTATTTT CATSDPRTGGSSGGPDTQYF
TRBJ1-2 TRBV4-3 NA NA TGCGCCAGCACTGCCGACGCTGGGAGCCGGTATGGCTACACCTTC CASTADAGSRYGYTF
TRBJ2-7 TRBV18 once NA TGTGCCAGCTCACCACGGGGCCCCCCTAGCGAGCAGTACTTC CASSPRGPPSEQYF
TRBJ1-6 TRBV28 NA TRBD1 TGTGCCAGCACCCCGGGCGGGACAGGGGGTAATTCACCCCTCCACTTT CASTPGGTGGNSPLHF
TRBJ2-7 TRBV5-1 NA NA TGCGCCAGCAGCACAGGTAACTACGAGCAGTACTTC CASSTGNYEQYF
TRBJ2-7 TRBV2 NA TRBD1 TGTGCCAGCAGTGGGGACAGGACCTACGAGCAGTACTTC CASSGDRTYEQYF
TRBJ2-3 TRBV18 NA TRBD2 TGTGCCAGCTCGGAGACTAGCGGGAGAGATACGCAGTATTTT CASSETSGRDTQYF
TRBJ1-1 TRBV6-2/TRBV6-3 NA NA TGTGCCAGCAGTCGCGCGGGGACTGAAGCTTTCTTT CASSRAGTEAFF
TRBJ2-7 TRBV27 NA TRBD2 TGTGCCAGCAGTTTGGCGGGGGGATGGAGCTCCTACGAGCAGTACTTC CASSLAGGWSSYEQYF
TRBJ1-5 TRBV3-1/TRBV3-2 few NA TGTGCCAGCAGCTTTCGACGGGACAATCAGCCCCAGCATTTT CASSFRRDNQPQHF
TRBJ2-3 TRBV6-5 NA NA TGTGCCAGCAGGTGGGGCGGAACTAGCACAGATACGCAGTATTTT CASRWGGTSTDTQYF
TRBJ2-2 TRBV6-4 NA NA TGTGCCAGCAGTCCCTGGGGGACTGAAAACACCGGGGAGCTGTTTTTT CASSPWGTENTGELFF
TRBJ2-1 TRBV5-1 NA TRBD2 TGCGCCAGCAGTGTAGCGGGGGGGCTAAATGAGCAGTTCTTC CASSVAGGLNEQFF
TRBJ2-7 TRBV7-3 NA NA TGTGCCAGCAGCCCGCTAGCTAGAGGCGAGCAGTACTTC CASSPLARGEQYF
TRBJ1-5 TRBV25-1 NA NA TGTGCCAGCAGTGAACCAGGGGTAGATCAGCCCCAGCATTTT CASSEPGVDQPQHF
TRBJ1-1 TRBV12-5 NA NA TGTGCTAGTGGTTCGGGAGGGGGGTTAGAAGCTTTCTTT CASGSGGGLEAFF
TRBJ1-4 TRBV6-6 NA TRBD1 TGTGCCAGCAGTTACTCGAAGGGGGCTGCTAATGAAAAACTGTTTTTT CASSYSKGAANEKLFF
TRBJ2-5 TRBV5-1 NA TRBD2 TGCGCCAGCAGCTTGGGACTAGCGGGAGAGGAGACCCAGTACTTC CASSLGLAGEETQYF
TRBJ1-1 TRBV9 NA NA TGTGCCAGCAGCCCCCCGAGACAGAACACTGAAGCTTTCTTT CASSPPRQNTEAFF
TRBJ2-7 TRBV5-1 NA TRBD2 TGCGCCAGCAGCACCGGACTAGCGGGATCGTACGAGCAGTACTTC CASSTGLAGSYEQYF
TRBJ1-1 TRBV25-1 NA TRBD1 TGTGCCAGCAGTGGGACAGGGGGACGTGCTTTCTTT CASSGTGGRAFF
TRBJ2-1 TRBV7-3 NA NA TGTGCCAGCAGCTTTGGGCCAGGCTACAATGAGCAGTTCTTC CASSFGPGYNEQFF
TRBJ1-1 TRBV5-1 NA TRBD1 TGCGCCAGCAGCTTCCGGACAGGGGATGAGAGAACTGAAGCTTTCTTT CASSFRTGDERTEAFF
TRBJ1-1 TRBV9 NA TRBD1 TGTGCCAGCAGCGTAGGGACAGGGGGCTGGCTGAACACTGAAGCTTTCTTT CASSVGTGGWLNTEAFF
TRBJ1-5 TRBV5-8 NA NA TGTGCCAGCAGCTTGGGGGGCGAAGGCAATCAGCCCCAGCATTTT CASSLGGEGNQPQHF
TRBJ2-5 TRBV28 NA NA TGTGCCAGCAGTTTACGGAGGGCCCAAGAGACCCAGTACTTC CASSLRRAQETQYF
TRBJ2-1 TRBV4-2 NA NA TGTGCCAGCAGCCCCGCCCAGCGGTCCTACAATGAGCAGTTCTTC CASSPAQRSYNEQFF
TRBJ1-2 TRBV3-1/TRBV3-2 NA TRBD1 TGTGCCAGCAGCCAAGACCCCCAGGGGGTAGGCTACACCTTC CASSQDPQGVGYTF
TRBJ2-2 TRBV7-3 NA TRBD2 TGTGCCAGTAAACTAGCGGGAGGGCGTAACACCGGGGAGCTGTTTTTT CASKLAGGRNTGELFF
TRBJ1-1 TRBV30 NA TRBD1 TGTGCCTGCCCCAGGGGGGCCGGCGCCACTGAAGCTTTCTTT CACPRGAGATEAFF
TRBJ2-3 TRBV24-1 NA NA TGTGCCACCCAACGCCCGGGGACAGATACGCAGTATTTT CATQRPGTDTQYF
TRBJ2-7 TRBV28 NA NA TGTGCCAGCAGTTTGGGCAGTATTGCCTACGAGCAGTACTTC CASSLGSIAYEQYF
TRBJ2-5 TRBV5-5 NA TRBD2 TGTGCCAGCAGCCTTTTCCGGGGGGAGGGCCGGAGGGAGACCCAGTACTTC CASSLFRGEGRRETQYF
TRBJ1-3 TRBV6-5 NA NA TGTGCCAGCAGTTTGAGGGGGACTGGAAACACCATATATTTT CASSLRGTGNTIYF
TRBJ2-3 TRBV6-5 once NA TGTGCCAGCAGTTATCCCATAGCCGGGAGAGGAGATACGCAGTATTTT CASSYPIAGRGDTQYF